These T cell receptor beta chains were read from a single sample in a study of cytomegalovirus exposure and HLA in healthy donors. Clones were read by immunoSEQ multiplex PCR, and TCRdb kept only the in-frame ones, dropping some. The data hold roughly 110,000 clones, with around 82% observed a single time. Sequencing was done on a sample of PBMCs. These receptors originate from a woman aged 25 to 45 in good health and CMV-seropositive. CDR3s include the opening cysteine and the closing phenylalanine or tryptophan. D genes are given only for firm matches. For some rows the clone size is stated as once, few or many, or as a class when expanded; others skip it.

CDR3 length: 14; clone size: few; V gene: TRBV5-1; D gene: .; J gene: TRBJ1-3; CDR3 protein: CASSERNSGNTIYF; CDR3 DNA: TGCGCCAGCAGCGAGAGGAACTCTGGAAACACCATATATTTT
CDR3 length: 12; clone size: .; V gene: TRBV5-8; D gene: .; J gene: TRBJ1-1; CDR3 protein: CASSLAGVIAFF; CDR3 DNA: TGTGCCAGCAGCTTGGCCGGGGTCATAGCTTTCTTT
CDR3 length: 14; clone size: .; V gene: TRBV6-5; D gene: .; J gene: TRBJ2-7; CDR3 protein: CASSQQGTTYEQYF; CDR3 DNA: TGTGCCAGCAGTCAGCAGGGGACTACCTACGAGCAGTACTTC
CDR3 length: 17; clone size: once; V gene: TRBV28; D gene: TRBD1; J gene: TRBJ2-7; CDR3 protein: CASSSPLGTDKSYEQYF; CDR3 DNA: TGTGCCAGCAGTTCACCGTTGGGGACAGACAAATCCTACGAGCAGTACTTC
CDR3 length: 17; clone size: many; V gene: TRBV7-6; D gene: .; J gene: TRBJ1-2; CDR3 protein: CASSSTSVGGRSYGYTF; CDR3 DNA: TGTGCCAGCAGCTCTACTTCGGTCGGAGGGAGGAGCTATGGCTACACCTTC
CDR3 length: 14; clone size: .; V gene: TRBV5-1; D gene: .; J gene: TRBJ1-2; CDR3 protein: CASSLTGENYGYTF; CDR3 DNA: TGCGCCAGCAGCCTGACAGGCGAAAACTATGGCTACACCTTC
CDR3 length: 15; clone size: few; V gene: TRBV7-9; D gene: .; J gene: TRBJ1-1; CDR3 protein: CASSFGRSLNTEAFF; CDR3 DNA: TGTGCCAGCAGCTTTGGGAGGTCGTTGAACACTGAAGCTTTCTTT
CDR3 length: 15; clone size: .; V gene: TRBV5-1; D gene: TRBD2; J gene: TRBJ2-7; CDR3 protein: CASRRALAGADEQYF; CDR3 DNA: TGCGCCAGCAGGAGGGCACTAGCGGGAGCAGACGAGCAGTACTTC
CDR3 length: 13; clone size: few; V gene: TRBV5-1; D gene: .; J gene: TRBJ1-1; CDR3 protein: CASSLAGWLETFF; CDR3 DNA: TGCGCCAGCAGCTTGGCGGGTTGGTTGGAGACTTTCTTT
CDR3 length: 17; clone size: .; V gene: TRBV11-2; D gene: TRBD2; J gene: TRBJ2-5; CDR3 protein: CASSPQGLAGRQETQYF; CDR3 DNA: TGTGCCAGCAGCCCGCAGGGACTAGCGGGGAGACAAGAGACCCAGTACTTC
CDR3 length: 13; clone size: .; V gene: TRBV7-3; D gene: .; J gene: TRBJ1-1; CDR3 protein: CASSFYRDGEAFF; CDR3 DNA: TGTGCCAGCAGCTTTTACAGGGATGGTGAAGCTTTCTTT